This paragraph covers one T cell receptor beta chain sequence. The data stem from a study of blood T cell repertoires in COVID-19. Study-level information: There were acute and convalescent COVID-19 samples, and they came from the United States, Italy and Spain. PBMCs, B-cell-depleted T cells, or T cells were the source of the cDNA or gDNA that made up the material.

In the authors' methods: Researchers report that nucleated cell counts were estimated from reference gene primer amplification. Measured with immunoSEQ multiplex PCR; TCRdb has only the in-frame clones, and not every one. Clone size and V and J calls were adopted from that table, with D and trimming inferred from the DNA. The sample lists 95,000 or so clones; more than 70% were seen once. Germline CDR1 is SGHTA and CDR2 is FQGTGA. The V segment lost 2 bases and the J segment 4 bases; nucleotides outside the gene matches: 10. The length of the CDR3 is 17 residues. Sequenced material: peripheral blood. The chain recombines TRBV7-3 with TRBJ2-5; 10 positions match TRBD1. The clonotype was recovered from a human donor in a cohort sampled during active COVID-19. In nucleotides, the CDR3 is TGTGCCAGCAGCTTACGTTGGGGGACAGGGGACGGAGAGACCCAGTACTTC. The encoded protein is CASSLRWGTGDGETQYF.